This T cell receptor beta chain was recorded in a study of shared clonotypes between healthy human individuals (dated by TCRdb to 2018 to 2020). Turning to the overall study: The cohort comprised a couple of women and three men aged 18 to 49 years. Different laboratories and diverse techniques were used to prepare libraries and sequence TCR repertoires, to increase sequencing depth and limit assay-specific biases. Leukapheresis yielded between about 0.94 and 8.9 billion PBMCs per donor. For each donor, CD4 naive and CD4 memory were each run on three plates, CD8 naive on two plates, and CD8 memory on one plate. To estimate repertoire size and how much clonotypes are shared between individuals, the study performed deep sequencing of blood TCR repertoires from about 5 healthy adults.

Healthy HIV-negative adults with no recently reported acute infections or vaccinations were included as donors. Every donor was a Caucasian adult residing in Nashville, Tennessee, USA. Magnetic negative selection was used to enrich CD4+ T cells, after which naive cells were positively selected on CD45RA and the negative fraction became the memory subset. Blood was obtained by leukapheresis, after which PBMCs were separated by Ficoll-Histopaque density gradient centrifugation and cryopreserved in liquid nitrogen vapor phase. Purity and quantity of every magnetically sorted T cell population were checked by analytical flow cytometry. From each sorted fraction, genomic DNA was isolated and quantified by UV absorbance on a Nanodrop 2000c. A note on this clone: This receptor's antigen is unknown. No clone much larger than this one lies a single base away; base qualities are absent.

Using the deep immunoSEQ assay, multiplex PCR amplified TCR CDR3 regions from genomic DNA. Genomic DNA extracted from each cell subset was distributed evenly over all wells of several immunoSEQ 96-well plates, and each plate served as one replicate. For sorted subsets, 150 to 250 ng of genomic DNA, equivalent to about 30,000 T cell genomes, went into each replicate PCR. The purified libraries were quantified using a Qubit 3.0 fluorometer, sized with a Bioanalyzer 2100, and then quantified again using the KAPA Library Quantification kit. Each immunoSEQ 96-well plate was sequenced on its own single-read 150-cycle Illumina NextSeq 550 flow cell. Processing in the source paper ran as follows. The immunoSEQ output contained only junctional sequences without quality scores, so filtering could not match that applied to full-length reads. Sequences were annotated with PyIR, a Python wrapper for IgBLAST v1.9, using IMGT germline references to assign V/J genes and CDR3. Reads with weak V/J assignments (E-value above 1e-6), missing CDR3, stop codons, out-of-frame junctions, or ambiguous translated residues were removed. V3J clonotypes were defined as sequences sharing the same inferred V gene, J gene, and CDR3 amino acid sequence. Percentage overlap between repertoires was computed as shared unique clonotypes divided by the size of the smaller repertoire. RTK rarefaction, the Chao1 estimator, and Recon v2.1 estimates of unobserved clonotypes were used to assess repertoire richness. Generation probabilities for all TCRbeta clonotypes obtained by the gDNA method from a few donors were computed using OLGA. Not all clones reach the TCRdb copy of this immuneACCESS table, which keeps in-frame sequences only. Checked studies attribute under half of the gap to unresolved V genes and leave the rest unexplained. V, J and clone size are taken as reported in that table, and D and trimming were inferred from the DNA itself. The sample yields roughly 2,500,000 clones; over 85% were counted once. About 0.38% of the sample is in the top ten clones.

Based on the germline V gene, the CDR1 and CDR2 sequences are LGHNA and YSLEER. Trimming removed 5 bases from V and 2 bases from J, leaving 13 bases between the germline ends. Counted from cysteine to phenylalanine, this CDR3 has 15 amino acids. Only the CDR3 portion is preserved as DNA: 45 bases, with reading frame beginning at the first base. Overall study outcomes, separate from this receptor: Naive subsets generally had larger estimated clonotype richness than memory subsets. Because the study included only a small number of donors, the genetic and exposure-history diversity represented was limited. Based on pairwise subsampling, the degree of clonotype sharing among donors was expected to be affected by sequencing depth. Higher generation probabilities were observed for clonotypes shared by all four sorted-subset donors than for non-shared clonotypes. Incomplete sequencing was indicated by rarefaction of sorted-subset datasets, despite the large sequencing depth. Only blood was sampled, and tissue TCR repertoires likely differ from those in blood. Approximately 5% of naive CD4, 3.5% of naive CD8, approximately 2% of memory CD4, and less than 0.45% of memory CD8 clonotypes were shared across several donors.

The sequence derives from a man younger than 35 in good health. Some clones in this sample may be carry-over from other donors' samples. The V gene is TRBV4-3 and the J gene is TRBJ2-1; no confident D gene assignment can be made. Sample: naive CD4+ T cells from PBMCs. This specimen's cell subset or site label, interpreted: CD45RA+ positively selected. The nucleotide sequence reads as follows: TGCGCCAGCAGCTTACAGACTGGAGCCTACAATGAGCAGTTCTTC. Its product reads: CASSLQTGAYNEQFF.